Given below is one T cell receptor (beta chain) in context. What antigen it recognizes has not been identified. Base qualities are missing; no much larger clone stands one base away. Sequenced on an Illumina NovaSeq 6000. TCRalpha and TCRbeta cDNA libraries were built by 5'RACE with constant-segment primers, adding sample barcodes and unique molecular identifiers. Trizol reagent was used to extract RNA from every sample. The libraries were amplified in two PCR steps, and the second step added a second sample barcode and Illumina TruSeq adapters. Sequencing of libraries was performed on an Illumina NovaSeq with 2 x 150 bp paired-end reads. From the authors' description of their analysis: Reads were demultiplexed and collapsed into UMI-guided consensus sequences with migec v1.2.7. Using mixcr v2.1.11, UMI consensuses were aligned to TRA and TRB V and J templates and then assembled into clonotypes. A clonotype was counted as expanded or contracted only if both edgeR and NoisET called the change significant, with noise models trained on biological replicates. For edgeR calls, the cutoffs were a false discovery rate-adjusted p below 0.01 and a log2 fold-change threshold of 1. PCA with hierarchical clustering of max-normalized trajectories of the 1000 most abundant clonotypes was used as exploratory dynamics analysis. Separately sequenced CD4+ and CD8+ repertoires were used to assign the CD4 or CD8 phenotype of responding clones. TCRdb trimmed the raw reads at Q25, called clones with MiXCR and kept productive beta chains. When rows share a CDR3 protein, they turn into one entry using the most common DNA and genes. The V and J calls shown here were made by TCRdb, not taken from the authors' results. This sample is represented by fewer than 500,000 distinct CDR3 sequences; around 27% of them were singletons. The ten largest make up around 13% of the sample.

These data originate in a study of T-cell memory formation after mild COVID-19 (dated by TCRdb to the early 2020s). About the study as a whole: Most TCR sequence clusters were specific to one of the two donors. In a couple of donors, T-cell clones that expanded and contracted after mild COVID-19 were followed by sequencing TCRalpha and TCRbeta repertoires longitudinally. The cohort comprised two young, previously healthy adult volunteers, one female and one male.

Ficoll-Paque density gradient centrifugation was the method used to isolate PBMCs. Broader findings and caveats from the paper: SARS-CoV-2 specificity was not confirmed for the second-wave clones peaking on day 37. Only two mild cases were covered by the study, and larger cohorts that include severe cases with pre-infection samples were considered necessary. Clones that contracted from day 15 to 85 showed balanced CD4/CD8 phenotypes, whereas a second wave of clones that expanded from day 15 to 37 leaned towards CD4+. Some responding clones were found in pre-infection memory, which suggests that pre-existing cross-reactive memory T cells took part in the SARS-CoV-2 response. Contracting CD4+ clones were located mainly in the CM and EM memory subsets, whereas CD8+ clones were found to be enriched in EMRA.

The TCR comes from an adult woman who had mild COVID-19 (a few samples of this study predate the infection). The sample titles of this study are shuffled in the database, so cell type and time point are left out; the donor was told from shared clones. Sequenced sample: PBMCs or a T cell subset sorted from them (not recorded which).

The DNA sequence is TGTGCCAGCAGCCCAACAGGGAGCAATGAGCAGTTCTTC. It encodes CASSPTGSNEQFF. Here the chain combines TRBV7-3 and TRBJ2-1; TRBD1 is perhaps the D gene, given 6 matching bases. The CDR3 starts with the cysteine, ends with the phenylalanine, and has 13 residues. Only the CDR3 part of the read is kept: 39 bases, read in frame from the first base. The junction shows trimming of 5 bases on V and 6 bases on J, plus 11 bases between the germline ends. According to the germline V gene, CDR1 reads SGHTA and CDR2 reads FQGTGA.